This TCR beta chain is drawn from a study of cytomegalovirus exposure and HLA in healthy donors. Broader study findings: The study listed 150 to 200 cytomegalovirus-associated TCR beta chains.

This clone showed up just a few times. Its antigen is currently unknown. The PCR employed 60 Vbeta primers together with 13 Jbeta primers. Produced via immunoSEQ multiplex PCR; TCRdb's table is partial and in-frame only. The table records about 190,000 clones, 79% of them present only once. V shed 9 bases and J shed 0 bases, with 8 bases lying between them. Looked up from germline, CDR1 is MNHNY and CDR2 is SVGAGI (reference sequence). The CDR3 contains 13 residues. The sequence was collected from a woman aged 18-29 years in good health and CMV-seronegative. The J gene is TRBJ2-2, the V gene TRBV6-6; tentatively, D is TRBD2 (5 bases). Sequencing was done on a sample of PBMCs. CDR3 sequence (DNA): TGTGCCAGTACTAGGGCGAACACCGGGGAGCTGTTTTTT. It specifies CASTRANTGELFF.